This T cell receptor (beta chain) comes out of a study of cytomegalovirus exposure and HLA in healthy donors. This CDR3 comprises 14 residues. The J segment lost 5 bases and the V segment lost 2 bases, leaving 5 bases of the junction unmatched. Germline assignment: CDR1 MNHNS and CDR2 SASEGT. With respect to this clone: Its antigen is currently unknown.

The study ran its PCR with 60 Vbeta and 13 Jbeta primers. Assay: immunoSEQ multiplex PCR; the TCRdb copy retains only in-frame clones and omits some. The table lists 150,000 to 160,000 clones, around 79% of them singletons. Findings and caveats of the study: A few chains linked to CMV were shown in vitro to be specific for CMV antigens. Common viral pathogens were later found to be apparently linked to several of the most significant clusters.

This receptor was taken from a man younger than 45 in good health and CMV-seropositive. The sample was PBMCs. The V and J genes are TRBV6-1 and TRBJ1-1; the match to TRBD1 covers 7 bases. This CDR3 is CASSEPGQVTEAFF. The CDR3 DNA reads TGTGCCAGCAGTGAACCCGGACAGGTGACTGAAGCTTTCTTT.